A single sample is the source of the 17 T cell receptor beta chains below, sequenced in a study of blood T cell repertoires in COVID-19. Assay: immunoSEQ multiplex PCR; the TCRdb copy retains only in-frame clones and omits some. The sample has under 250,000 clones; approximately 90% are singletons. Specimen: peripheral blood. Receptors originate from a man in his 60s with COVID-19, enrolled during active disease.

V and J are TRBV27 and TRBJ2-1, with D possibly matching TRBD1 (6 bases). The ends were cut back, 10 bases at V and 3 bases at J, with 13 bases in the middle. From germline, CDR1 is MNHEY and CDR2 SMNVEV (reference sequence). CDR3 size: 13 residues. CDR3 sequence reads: CAIRDTGYNEQFF. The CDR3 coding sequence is TGTGCCATCCGGGACACCGGCTACAATGAGCAGTTCTTC.

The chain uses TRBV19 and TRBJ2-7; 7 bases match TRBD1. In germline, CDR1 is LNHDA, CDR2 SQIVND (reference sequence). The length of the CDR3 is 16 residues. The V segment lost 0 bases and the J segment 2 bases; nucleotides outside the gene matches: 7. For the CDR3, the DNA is TGTGCCAGTAGTATAGACCTCGACAGGGACCCCTACGAGCAGTACTTC. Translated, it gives CASSIDLDRDPYEQYF. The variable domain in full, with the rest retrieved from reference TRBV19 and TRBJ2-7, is DGGITQSPKYLFRKEGQNVTLSCEQNLNHDAMYWYRQDPGQGLRLIYYSQIVNDFQKGDIAEGYSVSREKKESFPLTVTSAQKNPTAFYLCASSIDLDRDPYEQYFGPGTRLTVT.

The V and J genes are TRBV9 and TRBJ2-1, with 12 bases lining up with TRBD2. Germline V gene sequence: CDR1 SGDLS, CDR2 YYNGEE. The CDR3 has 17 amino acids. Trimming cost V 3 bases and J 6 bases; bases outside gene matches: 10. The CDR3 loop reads CASSAKLTSGGGNEQFF. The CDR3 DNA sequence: TGTGCCAGCAGCGCCAAACTGACTAGCGGGGGAGGCAATGAGCAGTTCTTC.

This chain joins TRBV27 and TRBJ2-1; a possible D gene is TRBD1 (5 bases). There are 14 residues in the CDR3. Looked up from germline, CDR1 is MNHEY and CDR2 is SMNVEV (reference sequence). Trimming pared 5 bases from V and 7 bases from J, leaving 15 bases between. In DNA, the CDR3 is TGTGCCAGCAGTCTTGTGCCAGGGCAGAATGAGCAGTTCTTC. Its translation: CASSLVPGQNEQFF.

The CDR3 loop is CASSYSNRGGTEAFF. As DNA, the CDR3 is TGTGCCAGCAGTTACTCGAACAGGGGGGGAACTGAAGCTTTCTTT. The chain uses TRBV6-5 and TRBJ1-1; 8 nucleotides agree with TRBD1. The CDR3 extends over 15 amino acids. The germline CDR1 and CDR2 sequences are MNHEY and SVGAGI. V dropped 0 bases and J dropped 5; count of bases not matched to a gene: 5.

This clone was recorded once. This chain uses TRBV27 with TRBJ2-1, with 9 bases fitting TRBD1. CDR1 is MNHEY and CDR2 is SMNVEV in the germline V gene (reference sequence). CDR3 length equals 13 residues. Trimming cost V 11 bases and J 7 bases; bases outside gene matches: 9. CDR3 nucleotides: TGTGCCCCCACGGGACAGGGAAGGAATGAGCAGTTCTTC. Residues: CAPTGQGRNEQFF.

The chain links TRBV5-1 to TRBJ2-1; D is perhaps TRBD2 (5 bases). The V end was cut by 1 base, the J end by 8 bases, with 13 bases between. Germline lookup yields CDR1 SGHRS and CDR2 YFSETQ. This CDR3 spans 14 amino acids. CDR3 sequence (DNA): TGCGCCAGCAGCTTGACAAAGACGAGGGATGAGCAGTTCTTC. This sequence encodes CASSLTKTRDEQFF.

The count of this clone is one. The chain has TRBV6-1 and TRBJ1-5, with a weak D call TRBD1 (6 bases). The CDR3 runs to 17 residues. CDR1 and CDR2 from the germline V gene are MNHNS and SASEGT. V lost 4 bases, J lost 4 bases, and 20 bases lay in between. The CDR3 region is CASSGEGGPLRNQPQHF. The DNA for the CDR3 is TGTGCCAGCAGTGGGGAGGGGGGCCCATTAAGGAATCAGCCCCAGCATTTT.

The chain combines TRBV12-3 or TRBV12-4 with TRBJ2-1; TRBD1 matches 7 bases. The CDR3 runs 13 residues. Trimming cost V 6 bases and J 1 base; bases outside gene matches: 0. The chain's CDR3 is CASRQGSYNEQFF. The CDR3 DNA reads TGTGCCAGCAGACAGGGGTCCTACAATGAGCAGTTCTTC.

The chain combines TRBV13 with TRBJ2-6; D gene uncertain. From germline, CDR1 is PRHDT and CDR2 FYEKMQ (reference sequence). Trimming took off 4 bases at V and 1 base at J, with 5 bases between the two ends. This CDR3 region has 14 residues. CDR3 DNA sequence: TGTGCCAGCAGCTCACTTTCTGGGGCCAACGTCCTGACTTTC. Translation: CASSSLSGANVLTF.

Written as DNA, the CDR3 is TGTGCCAGCAGCTTGCCCGGACTAGCGGAGGGGACAGATACGCAGTATTTT. Translation gives CASSLPGLAEGTDTQYF. The chain joins TRBV5-6 to TRBJ2-3; 10 bases map to TRBD2. This CDR3 comprises 17 residues. Germline values: CDR1 SGHDT, CDR2 YYEEEE. V trimming: 1 base; J trimming: 3 bases; junction bases outside the gene matches: 8.

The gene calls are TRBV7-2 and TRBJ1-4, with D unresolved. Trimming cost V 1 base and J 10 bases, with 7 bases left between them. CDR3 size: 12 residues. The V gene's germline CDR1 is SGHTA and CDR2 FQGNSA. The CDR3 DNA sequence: TGTGCCAGCAGCTTAGAGGCAGGAAAACTGTTTTTT. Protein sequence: CASSLEAGKLFF.

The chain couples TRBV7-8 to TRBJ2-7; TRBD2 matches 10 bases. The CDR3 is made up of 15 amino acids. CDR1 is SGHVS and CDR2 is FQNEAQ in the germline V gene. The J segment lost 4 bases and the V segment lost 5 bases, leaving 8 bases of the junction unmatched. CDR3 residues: CASSVGAGGQYEQYF. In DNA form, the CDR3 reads TGTGCCAGCAGCGTGGGAGCGGGGGGGCAGTACGAGCAGTACTTC.

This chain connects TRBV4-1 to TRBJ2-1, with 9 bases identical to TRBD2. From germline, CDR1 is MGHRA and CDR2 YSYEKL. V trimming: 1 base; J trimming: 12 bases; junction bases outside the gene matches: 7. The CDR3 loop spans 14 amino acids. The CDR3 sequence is CASSQAQTSGLQFF. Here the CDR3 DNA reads TGCGCCAGCAGCCAAGCCCAGACTAGCGGCTTGCAGTTCTTC.

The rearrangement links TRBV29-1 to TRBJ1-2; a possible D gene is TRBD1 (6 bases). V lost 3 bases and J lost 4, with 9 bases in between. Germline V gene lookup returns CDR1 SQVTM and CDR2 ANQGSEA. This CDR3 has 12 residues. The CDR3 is CSVDETGYGYTF. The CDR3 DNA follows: TGCAGCGTTGACGAGACAGGCTATGGCTACACCTTC.

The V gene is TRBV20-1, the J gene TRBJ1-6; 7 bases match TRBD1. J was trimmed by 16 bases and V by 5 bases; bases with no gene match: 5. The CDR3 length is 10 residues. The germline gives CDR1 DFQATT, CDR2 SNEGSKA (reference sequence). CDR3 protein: CSAPGTELHF. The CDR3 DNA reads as TGCAGTGCTCCTGGGACAGAGCTCCACTTT.

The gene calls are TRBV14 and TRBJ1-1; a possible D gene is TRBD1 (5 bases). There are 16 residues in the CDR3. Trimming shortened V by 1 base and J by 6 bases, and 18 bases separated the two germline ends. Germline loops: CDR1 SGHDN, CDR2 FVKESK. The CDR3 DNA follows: TGTGCCAGCAGCCAAGTGATCGGAGGCGGGGGATCTGAAGCTTTCTTT. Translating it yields CASSQVIGGGGSEAFF.